This T cell receptor (beta chain) was profiled in a study of blood T cell repertoires in COVID-19. Clones were sequenced by immunoSEQ multiplex PCR, and TCRdb holds only the in-frame ones, with some missing. Found here are 350,000 or so clones, about 90% of them singletons; the top ten hold approximately 0.93%. This clone has a handful of counts. CDR3 size: 15 residues. Cohort allocation depended upon clinical history that participants reported. Up to 2 weeks before entering the study, exposed participants had met a COVID-19 case. This rearrangement joins TRBV21-1 to TRBJ1-1; the D call of TRBD1 is as the table states it, not checked on the DNA. TRBV21-1 constitutes a pseudogene. This TCR was sampled from a woman aged 25 to 39 who had been exposed to COVID-19. The source material was PBMCs or T cells enriched from blood (not recorded which). This chain's CDR3 is CASSSRSRGDTEAFF. The CDR3 DNA reads as TGTGCCAGCAGCTCCCGCTCCAGGGGGGACACTGAAGCTTTCTTT.